This TCR beta chain was observed in a study of cytomegalovirus exposure and HLA in healthy donors. Overall study context: The study's early data release held around 85 million unique TCRs from HLA-typed donors. Among the roughly 370 genotyped donors, just over 80% were placed in the Caucasian-associated ancestry cluster.

Germline values: CDR1 GTSNPN, CDR2 SVGIG (reference sequence). The CDR3 runs to 11 residues. V dropped 4 bases and J dropped 5; count of bases not matched to a gene: 1. Points on this clone: The antigen is unknown.

The PCR employed 60 Vbeta primers together with 13 Jbeta primers. Original data processing: Roughly 11 million of the 80 million or so unique TCR beta chains counted in a later analysis were shared. Profiling relied on immunoSEQ multiplex PCR, and the TCRdb table lists in-frame clones only, not all of them. D and trimming come from the DNA, and the V and J calls and clone size come from that table. In the table there are about 130,000 clones, over 70% of which are singletons. Whole-study findings and limits: Published work reported that the classifier diagnosed cytomegalovirus status with high specificity and sensitivity.

What was sequenced was PBMCs. The rearrangement uses TRBV30 and TRBJ2-7; 8 bases fit TRBD1. This TCR derives from a man aged 18 to 35 in good health and CMV-seropositive. The CDR3 region has the DNA TGTGCCTGGAAACAGGGGGACGAGCAGTACTTC. Protein product: CAWKQGDEQYF.